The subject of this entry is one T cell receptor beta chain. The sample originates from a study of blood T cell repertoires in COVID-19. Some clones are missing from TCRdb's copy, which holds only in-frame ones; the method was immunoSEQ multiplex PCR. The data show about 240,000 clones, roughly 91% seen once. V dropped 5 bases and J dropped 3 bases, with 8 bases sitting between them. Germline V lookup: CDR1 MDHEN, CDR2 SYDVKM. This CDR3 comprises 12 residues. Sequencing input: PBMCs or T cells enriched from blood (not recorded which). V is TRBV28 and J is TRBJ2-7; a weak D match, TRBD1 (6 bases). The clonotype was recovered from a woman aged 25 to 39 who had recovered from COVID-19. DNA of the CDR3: TGTGCCAGCAGTATGGACAGCTACGAGCAGTACTTC. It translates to CASSMDSYEQYF.